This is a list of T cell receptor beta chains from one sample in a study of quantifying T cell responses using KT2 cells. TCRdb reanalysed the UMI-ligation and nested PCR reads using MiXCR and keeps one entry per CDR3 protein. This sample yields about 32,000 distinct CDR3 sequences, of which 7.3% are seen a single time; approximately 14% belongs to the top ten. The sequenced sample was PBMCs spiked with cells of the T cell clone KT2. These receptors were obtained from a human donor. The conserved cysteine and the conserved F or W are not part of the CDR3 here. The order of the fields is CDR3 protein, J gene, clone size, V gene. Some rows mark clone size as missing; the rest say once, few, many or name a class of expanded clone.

cdr3_aa: ASSQDWASGNREQY
j_call: TRBJ2-7
clone_size: few
v_call: TRBV4-3

cdr3_aa: ASSSGTGPTSEAF
j_call: TRBJ1-1
clone_size: many
v_call: TRBV5-4

cdr3_aa: ASSMKGAGQPQH
j_call: TRBJ1-5
clone_size: few
v_call: TRBV19

cdr3_aa: ASSLSNSNQPQH
j_call: TRBJ1-5
clone_size: few
v_call: TRBV7-2

cdr3_aa: ASSASGSPNPSYNEQF
j_call: TRBJ2-1
clone_size: many
v_call: TRBV5-4

cdr3_aa: ASSEAVEGGSYEQY
j_call: TRBJ2-7
clone_size: NA
v_call: TRBV2

cdr3_aa: ASSTSMVGVGDTQY
j_call: TRBJ2-3
clone_size: NA
v_call: TRBV6-2/TRBV6-3

cdr3_aa: SARGGSGAVNQPQH
j_call: TRBJ1-5
clone_size: NA
v_call: TRBV20-1

cdr3_aa: SVEGGKLGYT
j_call: TRBJ1-2
clone_size: many
v_call: TRBV29-1

cdr3_aa: ASSLPPRGTRFSEQY
j_call: TRBJ2-7
clone_size: NA
v_call: TRBV7-8

cdr3_aa: ASSLGGTSTDTQY
j_call: TRBJ2-3
clone_size: many
v_call: TRBV28

cdr3_aa: SVGEGNSPLH
j_call: TRBJ1-6
clone_size: NA
v_call: TRBV29-1

cdr3_aa: ASSLWGVGADTQY
j_call: TRBJ2-3
clone_size: few
v_call: TRBV12-3/TRBV12-4

cdr3_aa: SVEKGATGELF
j_call: TRBJ2-2
clone_size: few
v_call: TRBV29-1

cdr3_aa: ASSDRFDSPYGYT
j_call: TRBJ1-2
clone_size: many
v_call: TRBV6-5

cdr3_aa: ARTSNNEQF
j_call: TRBJ2-1
clone_size: NA
v_call: TRBV2

cdr3_aa: ASSPDRGGNEQF
j_call: TRBJ2-1
clone_size: many
v_call: TRBV4-1

cdr3_aa: ASSSRDLQSEAF
j_call: TRBJ1-1
clone_size: many
v_call: TRBV7-9

cdr3_aa: ASSLAGVSYGYT
j_call: TRBJ1-2
clone_size: many
v_call: TRBV5-4

cdr3_aa: ASSEDRFYGYT
j_call: TRBJ1-2
clone_size: few
v_call: TRBV25-1

cdr3_aa: ASSPRQGSGTEAF
j_call: TRBJ1-1
clone_size: few
v_call: TRBV13

cdr3_aa: ASQASGNTIY
j_call: TRBJ1-3
clone_size: few
v_call: TRBV2

cdr3_aa: ASSLRGPFDEQY
j_call: TRBJ2-7
clone_size: NA
v_call: TRBV6-6

cdr3_aa: ASGPTFYEQY
j_call: TRBJ2-7
clone_size: many
v_call: TRBV11-2

cdr3_aa: ASSFLPPSGASTDTQY
j_call: TRBJ2-3
clone_size: many
v_call: TRBV7-2

cdr3_aa: ASSIGTRAIEQY
j_call: TRBJ2-7
clone_size: few
v_call: TRBV11-1

cdr3_aa: ASSSGTGVEAF
j_call: TRBJ1-1
clone_size: many
v_call: TRBV10-1

cdr3_aa: ASGFEGLGEDEQY
j_call: TRBJ2-7
clone_size: many
v_call: TRBV12-3/TRBV12-4

cdr3_aa: ASSLRETRSGNTIY
j_call: TRBJ1-3
clone_size: NA
v_call: TRBV7-6

cdr3_aa: ASSSTGTGFFEQY
j_call: TRBJ2-7
clone_size: few
v_call: TRBV5-6

cdr3_aa: ASSQDLQENQPQH
j_call: TRBJ1-5
clone_size: few
v_call: TRBV4-1

cdr3_aa: SASFLAEADTQY
j_call: TRBJ2-3
clone_size: many
v_call: TRBV20-1

cdr3_aa: ASSRPGTYGYT
j_call: TRBJ1-2
clone_size: few
v_call: TRBV13

cdr3_aa: ASSLGSGQSSYEQY
j_call: TRBJ2-7
clone_size: many
v_call: TRBV11-2

cdr3_aa: ASSVGERSEAF
j_call: TRBJ1-1
clone_size: few
v_call: TRBV9

cdr3_aa: ASSPRPGPGYEQF
j_call: TRBJ2-1
clone_size: few
v_call: TRBV14

cdr3_aa: AISIVADTQY
j_call: TRBJ2-3
clone_size: NA
v_call: TRBV10-3

cdr3_aa: SALSGASYEQY
j_call: TRBJ2-7
clone_size: few
v_call: TRBV20-1

cdr3_aa: SVEDGRGRHTDTQY
j_call: TRBJ2-3
clone_size: many
v_call: TRBV29-1

cdr3_aa: SARRGAGANQPQH
j_call: TRBJ1-5
clone_size: many
v_call: TRBV20-1

cdr3_aa: ASSLVRDNEQF
j_call: TRBJ2-1
clone_size: NA
v_call: TRBV5-6

cdr3_aa: ASSSVGGPRTYEQY
j_call: TRBJ2-7
clone_size: NA
v_call: TRBV6-2/TRBV6-3

cdr3_aa: ASSPGTGGTEAF
j_call: TRBJ1-1
clone_size: few
v_call: TRBV27

cdr3_aa: ASSFRQGRITEAF
j_call: TRBJ1-1
clone_size: many
v_call: TRBV12-3/TRBV12-4

cdr3_aa: ASTIGIAASGELF
j_call: TRBJ2-2
clone_size: NA
v_call: TRBV5-6

cdr3_aa: ASSSTQGTEAF
j_call: TRBJ1-1
clone_size: NA
v_call: TRBV5-1

cdr3_aa: ASSPGWGGNTEAF
j_call: TRBJ1-1
clone_size: many
v_call: TRBV4-1

cdr3_aa: ASSYGGTGTDTQY
j_call: TRBJ2-3
clone_size: many
v_call: TRBV6-6

cdr3_aa: ASSATLAGMETQY
j_call: TRBJ2-5
clone_size: many
v_call: TRBV12-3/TRBV12-4

cdr3_aa: ASSSEQGHEQF
j_call: TRBJ2-1
clone_size: many
v_call: TRBV7-7

cdr3_aa: AWSVTGLGTEAF
j_call: TRBJ1-1
clone_size: many
v_call: TRBV30

cdr3_aa: ASSGLRYSDWVYNSPLH
j_call: TRBJ1-6
clone_size: many
v_call: TRBV9

cdr3_aa: ASSQVQNSGVNEQF
j_call: TRBJ2-1
clone_size: NA
v_call: TRBV14

cdr3_aa: SVATSGYRNEQF
j_call: TRBJ2-1
clone_size: many
v_call: TRBV29-1

cdr3_aa: SADWTENTEAF
j_call: TRBJ1-1
clone_size: few
v_call: TRBV20-1

cdr3_aa: ASSLTGTLAGTSEQY
j_call: TRBJ2-7
clone_size: many
v_call: TRBV7-3

cdr3_aa: ASSPGTAYDQY
j_call: TRBJ2-7
clone_size: NA
v_call: TRBV3-1

cdr3_aa: ASSQGGPYEKLF
j_call: TRBJ1-4
clone_size: many
v_call: TRBV4-1

cdr3_aa: ASSQGFEGDQPQH
j_call: TRBJ1-5
clone_size: many
v_call: TRBV16

cdr3_aa: ASSPTRTGPTFWQY
j_call: TRBJ2-7
clone_size: few
v_call: TRBV7-8